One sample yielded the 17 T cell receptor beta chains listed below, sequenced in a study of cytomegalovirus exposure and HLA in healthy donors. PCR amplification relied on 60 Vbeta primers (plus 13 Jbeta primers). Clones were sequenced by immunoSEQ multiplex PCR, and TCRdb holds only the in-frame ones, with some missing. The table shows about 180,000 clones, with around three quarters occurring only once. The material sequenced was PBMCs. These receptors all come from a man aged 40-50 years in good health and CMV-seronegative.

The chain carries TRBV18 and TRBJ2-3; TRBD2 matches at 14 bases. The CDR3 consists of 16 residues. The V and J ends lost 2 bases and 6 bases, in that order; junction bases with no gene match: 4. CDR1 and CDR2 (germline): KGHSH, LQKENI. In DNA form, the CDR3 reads TGTGCCAGCTCACCATTTGGACTAGCGGGGGGCGATACGCAGTATTTT. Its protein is CASSPFGLAGGDTQYF.

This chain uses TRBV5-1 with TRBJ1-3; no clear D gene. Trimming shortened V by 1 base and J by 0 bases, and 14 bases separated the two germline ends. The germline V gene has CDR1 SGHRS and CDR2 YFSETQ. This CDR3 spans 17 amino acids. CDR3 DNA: TGCGCCAGCAGCTTGTTGGGAGACCAGATCTCTGGAAACACCATATATTTT. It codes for CASSLLGDQISGNTIYF. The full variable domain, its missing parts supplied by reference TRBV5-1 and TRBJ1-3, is KAGVTQTPRYLIKTRGQQVTLSCSPISGHRSVSWYQQTPGQGLQFLFEYFSETQRNKGNFPGRFSGRQFSNSRSEMNVSTLELGDSALYLCASSLLGDQISGNTIYFGEGSWLTVV.

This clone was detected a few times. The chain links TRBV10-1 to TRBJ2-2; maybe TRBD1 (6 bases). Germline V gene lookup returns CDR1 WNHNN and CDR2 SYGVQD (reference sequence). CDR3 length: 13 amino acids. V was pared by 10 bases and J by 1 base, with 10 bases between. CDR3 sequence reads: CATQGRNTGELFF. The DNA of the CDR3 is TGCGCCACCCAGGGGCGGAACACCGGGGAGCTGTTTTTT.

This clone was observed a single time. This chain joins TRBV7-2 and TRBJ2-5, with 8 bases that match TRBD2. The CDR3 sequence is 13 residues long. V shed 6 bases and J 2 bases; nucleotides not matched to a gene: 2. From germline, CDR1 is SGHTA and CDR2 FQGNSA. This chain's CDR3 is CASRRGVQETQYF. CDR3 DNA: TGTGCCAGCAGGCGGGGGGTACAAGAGACCCAGTACTTC.

The CDR3 coding sequence is TGCAGCGTTACGGGACTAGCGGGAGTGGGAGATACGCAGTATTTT. Amino acid sequence: CSVTGLAGVGDTQYF. This rearrangement joins TRBV29-1 to TRBJ2-3; 14 nucleotides line up with TRBD2. The CDR3 is 15 residues long. The germline CDR1 and CDR2 sequences are SQVTM and ANQGSEA. Unmatched junction bases numbered 6, after V lost 5 bases and J lost 5 bases.

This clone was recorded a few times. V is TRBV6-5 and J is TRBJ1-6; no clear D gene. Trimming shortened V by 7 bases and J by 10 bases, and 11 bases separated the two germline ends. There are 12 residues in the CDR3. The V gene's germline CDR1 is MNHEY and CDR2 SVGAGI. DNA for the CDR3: TGTGCCAGCATGGGAGGAAACTCACCCCTCCACTTT. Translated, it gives CASMGGNSPLHF.

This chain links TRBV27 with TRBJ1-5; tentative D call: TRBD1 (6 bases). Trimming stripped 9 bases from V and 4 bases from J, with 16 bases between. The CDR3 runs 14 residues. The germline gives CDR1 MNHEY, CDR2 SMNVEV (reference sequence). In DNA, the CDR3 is TGTGCCAGTCGCAAGGAAAGGGGGAATCAGCCCCAGCATTTT. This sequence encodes CASRKERGNQPQHF.

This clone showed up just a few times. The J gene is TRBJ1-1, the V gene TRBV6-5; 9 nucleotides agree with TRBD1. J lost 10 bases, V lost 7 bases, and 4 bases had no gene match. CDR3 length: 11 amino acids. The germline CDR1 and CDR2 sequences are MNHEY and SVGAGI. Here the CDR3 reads CASTYRGLAFF. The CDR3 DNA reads TGTGCCAGCACCTACAGGGGGCTAGCTTTCTTT.

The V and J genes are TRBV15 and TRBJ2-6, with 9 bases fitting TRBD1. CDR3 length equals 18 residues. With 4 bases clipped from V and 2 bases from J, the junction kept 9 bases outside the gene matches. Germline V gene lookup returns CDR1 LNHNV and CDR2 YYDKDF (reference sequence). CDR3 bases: TGTGCCACCAGCATCCACAGGGGGCGCCGACCTGGGGCCAACGTCCTGACTTTC. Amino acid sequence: CATSIHRGRRPGANVLTF.

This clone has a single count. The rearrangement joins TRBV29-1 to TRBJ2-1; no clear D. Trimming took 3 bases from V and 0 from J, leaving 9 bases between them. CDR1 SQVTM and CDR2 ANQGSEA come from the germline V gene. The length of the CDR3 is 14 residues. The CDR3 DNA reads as TGCAGCGTTGATGCGGCACCCTCCTACAATGAGCAGTTCTTC. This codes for CSVDAAPSYNEQFF.

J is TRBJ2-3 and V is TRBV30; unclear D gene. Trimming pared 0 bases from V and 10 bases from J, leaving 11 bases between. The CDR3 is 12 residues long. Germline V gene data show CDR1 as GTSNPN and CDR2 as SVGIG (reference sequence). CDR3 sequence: CAWSVLAVAQYF. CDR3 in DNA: TGTGCCTGGAGTGTACTGGCGGTCGCGCAGTATTTT.

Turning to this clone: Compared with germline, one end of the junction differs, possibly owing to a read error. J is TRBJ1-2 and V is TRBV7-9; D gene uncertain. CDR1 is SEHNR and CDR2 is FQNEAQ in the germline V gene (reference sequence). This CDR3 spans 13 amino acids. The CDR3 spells CSSSFTNTDGYTF. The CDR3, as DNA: TGTTCCAGCAGCTTTACAAATACAGATGGCTACACCTTC.

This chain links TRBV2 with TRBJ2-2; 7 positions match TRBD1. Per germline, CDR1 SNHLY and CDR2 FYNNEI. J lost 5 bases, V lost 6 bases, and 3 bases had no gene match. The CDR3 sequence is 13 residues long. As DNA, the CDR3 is TGTGCCAGCAGGACACAGGGGACCGGGGAGCTGTTTTTT. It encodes CASRTQGTGELFF. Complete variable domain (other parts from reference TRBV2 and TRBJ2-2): EPEVTQTPSHQVTQMGQEVILRCVPISNHLYFYWYRQILGQKVEFLVSFYNNEISEKSEIFDDQFSVERPDGSNFTLKIRSTKLEDSAMYFCASRTQGTGELFFGEGSRLTVL.

Here the CDR3 DNA reads TGTGCCAGCAGCTTAACAGGGGGGTTGACAGGGTTTGGATATGGCTACACCTTC. It codes for CASSLTGGLTGFGYGYTF. The J gene is TRBJ1-2, the V gene TRBV7-3; 7 positions match TRBD1. Germline trimming cut 0 bases from V and 5 bases from J; bases unmatched to any gene: 15. The length of the CDR3 is 18 residues. CDR1 and CDR2 (germline): SGHTA, FQGTGA.

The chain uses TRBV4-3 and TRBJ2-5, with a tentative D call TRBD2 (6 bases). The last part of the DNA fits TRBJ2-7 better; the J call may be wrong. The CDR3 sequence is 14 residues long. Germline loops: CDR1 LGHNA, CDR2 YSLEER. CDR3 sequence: CASSRGLASYEQYF. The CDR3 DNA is TGCGCCAGCAGTCGCGGGCTAGCGTCCTACGAGCAGTACTTC.

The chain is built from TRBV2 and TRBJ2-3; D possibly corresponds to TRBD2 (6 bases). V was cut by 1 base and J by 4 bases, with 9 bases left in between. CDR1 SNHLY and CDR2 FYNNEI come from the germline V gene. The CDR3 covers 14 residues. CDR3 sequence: CASSEGTTPDTQYF. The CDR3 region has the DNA TGTGCCAGCAGTGAAGGGACTACTCCAGATACGCAGTATTTT.

CDR3 sequence (DNA): TGTGCCAGTAGGGGACAGGGCTTGGACTATGGCTACACCTTC. Translated, it gives CASRGQGLDYGYTF. The V gene is TRBV19, the J gene TRBJ1-2, with 9 bases that match TRBD1. V shed 6 bases and J 3 bases; nucleotides not matched to a gene: 5. The CDR3 has 14 residues. The germline gives CDR1 LNHDA, CDR2 SQIVND (reference sequence).